This T cell receptor (beta chain) was captured in a study of T cell repertoires in cytomegalovirus infection. Study at large: Peptides in the study included HLA-C-restricted and HLA-B-restricted CMV epitopes. It was the public TCR beta signatures that indicated both CMV infection and matching HLA type.

Study-level findings and limits: Of the TCR beta families, the public ones yielded a cumulative frequency that identified carriers of CMV plus the relevant HLA. CMV-specific HLA-C-restricted TCR beta clonotypes dominated the ex vivo response.

Comments on this clonotype: Its cognate antigen is unknown.

Using its own MiXCR run on the reads, TCRdb lists one record per CDR3 protein. This table holds roughly 500,000 distinct CDR3 sequences, 33% found once. The sequenced sample was cultured PBMCs, obtained from culture after CMV antigen stimulation. This TCR derives from a human donor in good health (CMV status not recorded). Some clones in this sample may be carry-over from other donors' samples.

The CDR3 DNA is TGTGCCAGCAGTTCCGGATTGTACGAGCAGTACTTC. This sequence encodes CASSSGLYEQYF. The rearrangement joins TRBV7-2 to TRBJ2-7; D remains ambiguous. Germline CDR1 and CDR2: SGHTA and FQGNSA. Trimming stripped 6 bases from V and 4 bases from J, with 10 bases between. CDR3 length equals 12 residues. The whole variable domain, filled in from reference TRBV7-2 and TRBJ2-7, reads GAGVSQSPSNKVTEKGKDVELRCDPISGHTALYWYRQSLGQGLEFLIYFQGNSAPDKSGLPSDRFSAERTGGSVSTLTIQRTQQEDSAVYLCASSSGLYEQYFGPGTRLTVT.